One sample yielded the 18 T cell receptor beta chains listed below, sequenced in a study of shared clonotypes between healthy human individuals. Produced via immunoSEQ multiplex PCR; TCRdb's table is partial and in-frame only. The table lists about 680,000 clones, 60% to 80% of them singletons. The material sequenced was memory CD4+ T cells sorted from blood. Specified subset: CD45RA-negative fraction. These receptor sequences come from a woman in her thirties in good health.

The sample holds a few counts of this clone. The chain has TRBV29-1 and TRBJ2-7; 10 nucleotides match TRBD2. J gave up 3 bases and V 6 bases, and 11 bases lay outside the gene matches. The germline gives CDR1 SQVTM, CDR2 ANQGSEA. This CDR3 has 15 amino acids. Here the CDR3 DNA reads TGCAGCGTAGCTGCCCTAACTAGCGGGATCTACGAGCAGTACTTC. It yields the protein CSVAALTSGIYEQYF.

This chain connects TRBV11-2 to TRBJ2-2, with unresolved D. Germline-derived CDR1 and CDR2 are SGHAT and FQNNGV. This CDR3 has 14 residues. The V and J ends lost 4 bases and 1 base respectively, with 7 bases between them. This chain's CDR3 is CASSSALNTGELFF. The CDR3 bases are TGTGCCAGCAGCTCTGCCCTGAACACCGGGGAGCTGTTTTTT.

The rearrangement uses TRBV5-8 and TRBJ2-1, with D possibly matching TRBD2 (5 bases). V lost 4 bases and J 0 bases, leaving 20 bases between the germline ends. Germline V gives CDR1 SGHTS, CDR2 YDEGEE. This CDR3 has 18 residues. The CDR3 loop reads CASSLILRTLSSYNEQFF. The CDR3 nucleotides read TGTGCCAGCAGCCTGATACTTCGGACTCTCAGCTCCTACAATGAGCAGTTCTTC.

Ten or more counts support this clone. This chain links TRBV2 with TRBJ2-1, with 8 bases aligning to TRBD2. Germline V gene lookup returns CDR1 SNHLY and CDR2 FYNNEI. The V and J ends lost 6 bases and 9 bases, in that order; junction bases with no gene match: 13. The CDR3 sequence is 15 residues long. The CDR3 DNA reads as TGTGCCAGCAGCCTCCTAGCGGGTGGGCGGGGTGAGCAGTTCTTC. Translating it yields CASSLLAGGRGEQFF.

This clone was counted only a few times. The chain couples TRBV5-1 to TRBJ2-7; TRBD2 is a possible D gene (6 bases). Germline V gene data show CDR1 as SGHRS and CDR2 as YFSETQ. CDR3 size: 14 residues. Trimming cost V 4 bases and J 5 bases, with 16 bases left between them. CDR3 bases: TGCGCCAGCAGCCACCCGGAGGGTAGGAACGAGCAGTACTTC. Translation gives CASSHPEGRNEQYF. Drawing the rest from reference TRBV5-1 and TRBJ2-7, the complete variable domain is KAGVTQTPRYLIKTRGQQVTLSCSPISGHRSVSWYQQTPGQGLQFLFEYFSETQRNKGNFPGRFSGRQFSNSRSEMNVSTLELGDSALYLCASSHPEGRNEQYFGPGTRLTVT.

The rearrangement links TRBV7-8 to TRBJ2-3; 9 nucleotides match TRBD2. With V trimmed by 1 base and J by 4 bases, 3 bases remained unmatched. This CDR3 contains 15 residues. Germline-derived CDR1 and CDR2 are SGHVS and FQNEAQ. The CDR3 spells CASSLVSGSADTQYF. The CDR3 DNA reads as TGTGCCAGCAGCTTAGTTAGCGGGAGTGCAGATACGCAGTATTTT.

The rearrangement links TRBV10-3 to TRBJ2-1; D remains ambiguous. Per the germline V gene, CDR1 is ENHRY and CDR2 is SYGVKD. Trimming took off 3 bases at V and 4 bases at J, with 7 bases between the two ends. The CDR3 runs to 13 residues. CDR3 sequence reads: CAISDKAYNEQFF. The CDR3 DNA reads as TGTGCCATCAGTGATAAAGCATACAATGAGCAGTTCTTC.

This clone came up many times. The CDR3 loop is CAWGQGNSGNTIYF. The CDR3 bases are TGTGCCTGGGGACAGGGTAACTCTGGAAACACCATATATTTT. The rearrangement uses TRBV30 and TRBJ1-3, with 8 bases fitting TRBD1. The CDR3 is made up of 14 amino acids. The trim removed 5 bases at V and 0 bases at J, leaving 3 bases unmatched. CDR1 GTSNPN and CDR2 SVGIG come from the germline V gene (reference sequence).

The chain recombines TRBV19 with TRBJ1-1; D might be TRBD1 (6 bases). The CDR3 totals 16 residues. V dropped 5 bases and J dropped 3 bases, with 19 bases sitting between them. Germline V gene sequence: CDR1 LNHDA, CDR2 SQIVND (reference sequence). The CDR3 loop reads CASSLWGRGTHTEAFF. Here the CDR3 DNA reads TGTGCCAGTAGTCTTTGGGGGCGGGGGACGCACACTGAAGCTTTCTTT.

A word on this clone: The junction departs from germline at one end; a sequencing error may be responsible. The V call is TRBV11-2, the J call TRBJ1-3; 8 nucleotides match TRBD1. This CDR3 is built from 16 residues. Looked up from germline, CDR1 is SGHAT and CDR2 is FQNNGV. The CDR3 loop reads CASSFQTGAHGDTIYF. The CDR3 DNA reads TGTGCCAGCAGCTTCCAGACAGGGGCGCATGGAGACACCATATATTTT.

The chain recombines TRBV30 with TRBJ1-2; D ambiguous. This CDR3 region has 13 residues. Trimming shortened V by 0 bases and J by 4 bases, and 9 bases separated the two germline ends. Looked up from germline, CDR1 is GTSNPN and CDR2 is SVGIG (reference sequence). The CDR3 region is CAWSVISSYGYTF. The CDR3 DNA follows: TGTGCCTGGAGTGTCATCAGTTCCTATGGCTACACCTTC.

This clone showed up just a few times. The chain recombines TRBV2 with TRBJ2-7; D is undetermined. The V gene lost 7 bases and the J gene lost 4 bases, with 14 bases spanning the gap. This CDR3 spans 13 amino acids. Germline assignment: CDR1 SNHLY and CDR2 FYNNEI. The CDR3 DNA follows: TGTGCCAGCAAGAATGGCCGAGAATACGAGCAGTACTTC. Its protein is CASKNGREYEQYF.

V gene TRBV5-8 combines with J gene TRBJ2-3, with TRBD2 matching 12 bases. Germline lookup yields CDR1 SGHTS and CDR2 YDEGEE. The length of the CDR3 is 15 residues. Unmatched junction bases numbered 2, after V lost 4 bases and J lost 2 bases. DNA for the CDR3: TGTGCCAGCAGCCGACTAGCGGGAGCCACAGATACGCAGTATTTT. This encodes CASSRLAGATDTQYF.

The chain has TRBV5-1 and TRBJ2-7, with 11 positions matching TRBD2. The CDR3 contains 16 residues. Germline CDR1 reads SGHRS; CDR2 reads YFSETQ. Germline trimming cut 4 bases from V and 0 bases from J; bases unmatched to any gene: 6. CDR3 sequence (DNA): TGCGCCAGCAGCGTACTAGCGGGGGCCACCTCCTACGAGCAGTACTTC. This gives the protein CASSVLAGATSYEQYF.

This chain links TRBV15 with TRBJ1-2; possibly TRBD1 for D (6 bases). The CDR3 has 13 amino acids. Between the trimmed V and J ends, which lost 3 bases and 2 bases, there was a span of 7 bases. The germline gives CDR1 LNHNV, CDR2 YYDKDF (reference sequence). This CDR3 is CATSRTGNYGYTF. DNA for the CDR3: TGTGCCACCAGCAGGACAGGAAACTATGGCTACACCTTC.

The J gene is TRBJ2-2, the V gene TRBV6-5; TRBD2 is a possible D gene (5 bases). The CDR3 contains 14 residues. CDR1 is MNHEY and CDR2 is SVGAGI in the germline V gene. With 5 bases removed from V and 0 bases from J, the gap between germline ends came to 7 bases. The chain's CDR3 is CASSRDSNTGELFF. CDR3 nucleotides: TGTGCCAGCAGTCGGGATTCGAACACCGGGGAGCTGTTTTTT.

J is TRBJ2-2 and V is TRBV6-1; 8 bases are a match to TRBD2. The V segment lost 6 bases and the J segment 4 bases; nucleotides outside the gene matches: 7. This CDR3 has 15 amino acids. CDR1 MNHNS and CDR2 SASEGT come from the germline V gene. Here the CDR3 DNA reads TGTGCCAGCAGCCGGGAGGGGGGGAGCACCGGGGAGCTGTTTTTT. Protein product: CASSREGGSTGELFF.

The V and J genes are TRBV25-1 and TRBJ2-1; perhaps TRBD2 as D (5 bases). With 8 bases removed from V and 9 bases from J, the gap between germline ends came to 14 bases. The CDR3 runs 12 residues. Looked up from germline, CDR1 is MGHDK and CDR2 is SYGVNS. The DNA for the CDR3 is TGTGCCAGCGGGCAGGATCGGGGTGAGCAGTTCTTC. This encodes CASGQDRGEQFF.